This TCR beta chain was recorded in a study of blood T cell repertoires in COVID-19 (TCRdb year 2020). About the study as a whole: The collaborator samples originated in the United States, Italy and Spain and spanned the acute and convalescent phases of COVID-19. The prospective study material was composed of cDNA or gDNA derived from T cells, B-cell-depleted T cells, or PBMCs. Where available, HLA class I and class II types were taken from metadata supplied by the sample provider and were not determined by assay-based typing. Samples came from the ongoing ImmuneRACE study (first 160 participants) plus 1,254 subjects from 6 global collaborators. The repertoires were made available in a free public database intended to serve as a resource for research on the immune response to SARS-CoV-2. Nearly every sample came with metadata listing a de-identified subject ID, COVID-19 status, age in years and sex. Deeply sampled blood TCRbeta repertoires from subjects exposed to, actively infected with, or recovered from COVID-19 were included in the dataset. General conclusions and limits of the study: The quantity of clinical and demographic metadata differed by source and by participant and was supplied without curation.

This clone appeared once. What this receptor recognizes is not known. No qualities accompany the bases; no much larger clone lies one base away. Whole blood was collected in K2EDTA tubes by collaborating institutions according to the institutions' own protocols. Collaborator samples were shipped for TCRbeta analysis as frozen whole blood, isolated PBMCs, or DNA extracted from either sample type. The immunoSEQ Assay, a bias-controlled multiplex PCR, was used to amplify TCRbeta CDR3 regions from genomic DNA. On the study's bioinformatics: The number of nucleated cells in each sample was estimated from the amplification of reference gene primers within the assay. To quantify the absolute abundance of each unique TCRbeta CDR3 rearrangement, sequence reads were collapsed and filtered. For each sample, productive Simpson clonality was calculated as the square root of Simpson's diversity index across productive rearrangements. Here the immuneACCESS table is served through TCRdb, limited to in-frame sequences with V and J called. Missing clones are a known gap in these copies; in checked studies unresolved V genes cover under half, and the rest lacks a known reason. V and J calls and clone size come straight from that table; D and trimming were deduced from the DNA. The sample table shows 55,000 to 75,000 clones, and about 81% are seen once. Of the sample, 9.2% falls within the top ten clones.

This sequence originates from a human donor in a cohort sampled during active COVID-19. The sequencing sample was made of peripheral blood.

The bases are TGTGCCAGCAGCAAAACTAGGGGCCCCGTTAGCGGGAGGGACACAGATACGCAGTATTTT. Its protein is CASSKTRGPVSGRDTDTQYF. This sequence uses TRBV21-1 and TRBJ2-3; the table's D gene call, TRBD2, was not cross checked with the DNA. TRBV21-1 is flagged as a pseudogene. CDR3 length: 20 amino acids, cysteine to phenylalanine. The sequence is cut down to CDR3 DNA, 60 bases in frame from base 1.